This TCR beta chain was identified in a study of T-cell reconstitution after alpha-beta-depleted transplantation in children. The TCRbeta library was prepared with unique molecular identifiers. One entry per CDR3 protein, called by TCRdb with MiXCR from the PCR reads. Of under 350,000 distinct CDR3 sequences listed, over 8% were seen once; the top ten hold 10%. The CDR3 totals 14 residues. Trimming took 0 bases from V and 2 from J, leaving 6 bases between them. Germline CDR1 MNHEY, CDR2 SVGAGI. This clonotype has at least ten counts. The TCR was taken from a human donor who donated a stem cell graft to a child with SCID. This chain uses TRBV6-5 with TRBJ2-3; D gene ambiguous. The sample here was PBMCs from the stem cell graft donor, taken from the stem cell graft. The chain's CDR3 is CASSYSQATDTQYF. For the CDR3, the DNA is TGTGCCAGCAGTTACTCCCAGGCCACAGATACGCAGTATTTT.